The 15 T cell receptor beta chains below come from one sample, sequenced in a study of shared clonotypes between healthy human individuals. Sequencing was performed with immunoSEQ multiplex PCR; in TCRdb, only in-frame clones are kept and a portion is missing. This sample yields 400,000 to 500,000 clones, of which 76% are seen a single time; 10% to 15% belongs to the top ten. Sequencing input: PBMCs. Source of these receptors: a woman in her 40s in good health. Some clones in this sample may be carry-over from other donors' samples.

This clone was observed many times. The CDR3 region is CASSPGQGGSYEQYF. The CDR3 DNA sequence: TGTGCCAGCTCCCCGGGACAGGGGGGGTCCTACGAGCAGTACTTC. The V gene is TRBV18, the J gene TRBJ2-7; 11 positions agree with TRBD1. The germline gives CDR1 KGHSH, CDR2 LQKENI. Trimming removed 6 bases from V and 1 base from J; junction bases left unmatched: 5. The CDR3 spans 15 residues.

The rearrangement uses TRBV7-2 and TRBJ2-1; either TRBD1 or TRBD2 may fit D (5 bases each). The germline gives CDR1 SGHTA, CDR2 FQGNSA. CDR3 size: 12 residues. V lost 3 bases, J lost 8 bases, and 8 bases lay in between. CDR3 DNA sequence: TGTGCCAGCAGCTTGACGGGACATGAGCAGTTCTTC. Translation: CASSLTGHEQFF. Full variable domain (missing parts from reference TRBV7-2 and TRBJ2-1): GAGVSQSPSNKVTEKGKDVELRCDPISGHTALYWYRQSLGQGLEFLIYFQGNSAPDKSGLPSDRFSAERTGGSVSTLTIQRTQQEDSAVYLCASSLTGHEQFFGPGTRLTVL.

The V gene is TRBV5-1, the J gene TRBJ2-7; D is perhaps TRBD1 (5 bases). CDR3 size: 16 residues. Germline CDR1 reads SGHRS; CDR2 reads YFSETQ. Trimming shortened V by 4 bases and J by 2 bases, and 19 bases separated the two germline ends. CDR3 nucleotides: TGCGCCAGCAGCCCCGACAGCCCAATAAGGACCTACGAGCAGTACTTC. It is translated as CASSPDSPIRTYEQYF.

The rearrangement links TRBV4-1 to TRBJ1-2; perhaps TRBD1 as D (5 bases). In germline, CDR1 is MGHRA, CDR2 YSYEKL. The CDR3 runs to 13 residues. Trimming left V 0 bases short and J 7 bases short, with 9 bases between. CDR3 amino acids: CASSQEAGSGYTF. The CDR3, as DNA: TGCGCCAGCAGCCAAGAAGCAGGGAGTGGCTACACCTTC.

Worth noting for this clone: An end of the junction does not agree with germline; a read error may underlie this. CDR3 amino acids: CASSASGYTDTQYF. The CDR3 nucleotides read TGTGCTAGCAGCGCTAGCGGCTACACAGATACGCAGTATTTT. This chain uses TRBV7-7 with TRBJ2-3; 7 positions agree with TRBD2. Germline V CDR1 and CDR2: SSHAT, FNYEAQ (reference sequence). This CDR3 has 14 amino acids.

Only a few counts were recorded for this clone. The rearrangement links TRBV7-2 to TRBJ1-5; D uncertain. The V end was cut by 4 bases, the J end by 3 bases, with 7 bases between. In germline, CDR1 is SGHTA, CDR2 FQGNSA. The CDR3 contains 13 residues. This CDR3 is CASSSTPNQPQHF. The CDR3 DNA reads TGTGCCAGCAGCTCGACTCCCAATCAGCCCCAGCATTTT.

This clone occurred a few times. The chain uses TRBV2 and TRBJ2-5, with 7 bases aligning to TRBD2. The ends lost 5 bases at V and 3 bases at J; junction bases unmatched: 6. The CDR3 is 14 amino acids. Germline-derived CDR1 and CDR2 are SNHLY and FYNNEI. CDR3 DNA: TGTGCCAGCAGTCCGGGGCTAGCGGAAGAGACCCAGTACTTC. This gives the protein CASSPGLAEETQYF.

The chain couples TRBV11-3 to TRBJ1-1; D may be TRBD1 (5 bases). V was cut by 4 bases and J by 3 bases, with 9 bases left in between. The CDR3 contains 13 residues. From germline, CDR1 is SGHNT and CDR2 YENEEA. This CDR3 reads CASSYDSDTEAFF. CDR3 DNA: TGTGCCAGCAGCTACGACAGCGACACTGAAGCTTTCTTT. Drawing the rest from reference TRBV11-3 and TRBJ1-1, the complete variable domain is EAGVVQSPRYKIIEKKQPVAFWCNPISGHNTLYWYLQNLGQGPELLIRYENEEAVDDSQLPKDRFSAERLKGVDSTLKIQPAELGDSAVYLCASSYDSDTEAFFGQGTRLTVV.

V and J are TRBV7-3 and TRBJ2-7; a weak D match, TRBD2 (5 bases). This CDR3 is 13 amino acids long. Germline V gives CDR1 SGHTA, CDR2 FQGTGA. Trimming stripped 4 bases from V and 4 bases from J, with 11 bases between. CDR3: CASSYGLSYEQYF. CDR3 sequence (DNA): TGTGCCAGCAGCTACGGACTTTCTTACGAGCAGTACTTC.

This chain uses TRBV5-1 with TRBJ2-3; 12 positions agree with TRBD1. V was pared by 3 bases and J by 2 bases, with 4 bases of the junction left unmatched. Germline V CDR1 and CDR2: SGHRS, YFSETQ. The CDR3 has 16 residues. The CDR3 nucleotides are TGCGCCAGCAGCTCTGGGACAGGGGGCATCACAGATACGCAGTATTTT. Translating it yields CASSSGTGGITDTQYF.

This sequence joins TRBV5-8 and TRBJ2-6; a weak D match, TRBD2 (5 bases). The germline V gene encodes CDR1 SGHTS and CDR2 YDEGEE. The CDR3 extends over 16 amino acids. V lost 7 bases and J lost 0, with 14 bases in between. In DNA, the CDR3 is TGTGCCAGCCAAAAGAGGGTAGCCTCTGGGGCCAACGTCCTGACTTTC. Encoded protein: CASQKRVASGANVLTF. Filled out from reference TRBV5-8 and TRBJ2-6, the complete variable domain reads EAGVTQSPTHLIKTRGQQATLRCSPISGHTSVYWYQQALGLGLQFLLWYDEGEERNRGNFPPRFSGRQFPNYSSELNVNALELEDSALYLCASQKRVASGANVLTFGAGSRLTVL.

The rearrangement joins TRBV18 to TRBJ2-6, with D uncertain. This CDR3 is 15 amino acids long. Germline V lookup: CDR1 KGHSH, CDR2 LQKENI. Trimming shortened V by 0 bases and J by 1 base, and 4 bases separated the two germline ends. CDR3 protein: CASSPPRSGANVLTF. The CDR3 DNA is TGTGCCAGCTCACCACCGAGGTCTGGGGCCAACGTCCTGACTTTC. The full variable domain, with the rest looked up from reference TRBV18 and TRBJ2-6, is NAGVMQNPRHLVRRRGQEARLRCSPMKGHSHVYWYRQLPEEGLKFMVYLQKENIIDESGMPKERFSAEFPKEGPSILRIQQVVRGDSAAYFCASSPPRSGANVLTFGAGSRLTVL.

The chain combines TRBV21-1 with TRBJ2-7. TRBV21-1 is listed as a pseudogene. CDR3 length: 15 residues. The CDR3 sequence is CASSLKNGLFYEQYF. For the CDR3, the DNA is TGTGCCAGCAGCTTGAAAAACGGGCTATTCTACGAGCAGTACTTC.

On this clone itself: A much larger clone differs from this one at a single base, so this may be a read error. CDR3 nucleotide sequence: TGTGCCTGGACCCTAGGACTAGCGGCCCAGGTGGGCCGAGAGACCCAGTACTTC. It yields the protein CAWTLGLAAQVGRETQYF. V gene TRBV30 combines with J gene TRBJ2-5, with 10 bases identical to TRBD2. Trimming cost V 4 bases and J 4 bases; bases outside gene matches: 18. The CDR3 extends over 18 amino acids. Looked up from germline, CDR1 is GTSNPN and CDR2 is SVGIG (reference sequence).

Only one count was recorded for this clone. This chain connects TRBV6-5 to TRBJ2-7; 8 nucleotides line up with TRBD1. Germline-derived CDR1 and CDR2 are MNHEY and SVGAGI. The CDR3 is made up of 14 amino acids. With V trimmed by 5 bases and J by 3 bases, 6 bases remained unmatched. CDR3 sequence (DNA): TGTGCCAGCAGTCCCGGGACAGGCTTCTACGAGCAGTACTTC. This encodes CASSPGTGFYEQYF.